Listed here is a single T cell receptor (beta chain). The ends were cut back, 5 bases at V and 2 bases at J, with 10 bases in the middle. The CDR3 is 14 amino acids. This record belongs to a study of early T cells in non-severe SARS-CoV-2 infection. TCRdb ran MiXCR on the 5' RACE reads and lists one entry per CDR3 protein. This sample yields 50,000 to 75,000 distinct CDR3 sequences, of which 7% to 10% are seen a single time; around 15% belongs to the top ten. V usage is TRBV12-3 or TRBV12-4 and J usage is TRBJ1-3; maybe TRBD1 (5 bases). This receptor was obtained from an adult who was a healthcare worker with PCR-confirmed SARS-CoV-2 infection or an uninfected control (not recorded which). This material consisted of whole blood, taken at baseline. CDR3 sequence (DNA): TGTGCCAGCAGTGGGGGACCGGCTGGAAACACCATATATTTT. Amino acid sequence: CASSGGPAGNTIYF.